This TCR beta chain was documented in a study of cytomegalovirus exposure and HLA in healthy donors. Overall study results and limits: For presence/absence analyses, sequencing depth was assumed to be roughly uniform across donors.

A word on this clone: Its antigen is as yet unknown.

60 Vbeta and 13 Jbeta primers were used in PCR. TCRdb's copy holds only in-frame clones and misses some; the assay was immunoSEQ multiplex PCR. This sample yields roughly 140,000 clones, of which over 60% are seen a single time; 0.5% to 0.85% belongs to the top ten. J gave up 5 bases and V 4 bases, and 7 bases lay outside the gene matches. Germline V gives CDR1 SGHRS, CDR2 YFSETQ. This CDR3 region has 15 residues. V is TRBV5-1 and J is TRBJ2-5; 11 bases align to TRBD1. The origin of this receptor is a male donor in good health and CMV-seronegative. The sequenced sample consisted of PBMCs. Here the CDR3 DNA reads TGCGCCAGCAGCGTAAAGGGGGACAGGGGGGAGACCCAGTACTTC. It codes for CASSVKGDRGETQYF.